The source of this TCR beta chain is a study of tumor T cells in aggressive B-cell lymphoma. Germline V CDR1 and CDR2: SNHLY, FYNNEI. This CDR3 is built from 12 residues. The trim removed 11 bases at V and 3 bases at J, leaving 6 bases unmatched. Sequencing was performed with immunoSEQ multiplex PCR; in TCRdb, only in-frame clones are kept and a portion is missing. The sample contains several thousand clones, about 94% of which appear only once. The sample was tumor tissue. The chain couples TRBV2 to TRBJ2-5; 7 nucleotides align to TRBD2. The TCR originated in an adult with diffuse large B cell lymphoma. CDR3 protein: CAGTTGKETQYF. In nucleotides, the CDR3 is TGTGCCGGGACTACAGGAAAAGAGACCCAGTACTTC. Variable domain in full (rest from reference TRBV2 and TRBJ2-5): EPEVTQTPSHQVTQMGQEVILRCVPISNHLYFYWYRQILGQKVEFLVSFYNNEISEKSEIFDDQFSVERPDGSNFTLKIRSTKLEDSAMYFCAGTTGKETQYFGPGTRLLVL.